Listed below are T cell receptor beta chains from one sample, sequenced in a study of beta chain features in type 1 diabetes. Profiled with immunoSEQ multiplex PCR; TCRdb holds only in-frame clones, not every one. The sample lists about 650,000 clones; 9.5% to 15% were seen once. Sequencing was performed on naive CD4+ T cells from blood. The origin of the receptors is a young man with type 1 diabetes. Both conserved end residues are trimmed from each CDR3. The order of the fields is V gene, CDR3 protein.

TRBV6-6 ASSLPPGQAYEQY
TRBV10-2 ASRTGGLDTGELF
TRBV19 ASSRELPNSGANVLT
TRBV27 ASSLQSPYEQY
TRBV6-5 ASNIQGADTEAF
TRBV28 ASMTPSATNEKLF
TRBV2 ASRFERTQRD
TRBV5-4 ASSLGGPSTDTQY
TRBV7-9 ASSPLIDGTEAF
TRBV2 ASSIERREGPQH
TRBV28 ATSGRDRRFGTGIQY
TRBV7-6 ASSLDGRGETQY
TRBV2 ASRGRELDTEAF
TRBV5-1 ASSLSEGRETQY
TRBV9 ASSVDARKSSYEQY
TRBV7-2 ASSSGLGSGELF
TRBV7-2 ASSSNSGRFSYEQY
TRBV7-2 ASSLGTGTTGELF
TRBV7-9 ASIPPRDRPTGELF
TRBV5-1 ASSLQGWVTEAF
TRBV6-1 ASSDQGSTEAF
TRBV27 ASSLKPGSDEQY
TRBV7-2 ASTGDDQPQH
TRBV5-1 ASSFTGTESSEQY
TRBV20-1 SALSGQPQH
TRBV2 ASSEQLGQPQH
TRBV30 AWYTSGSYNEQF
TRBV10-3 AIETGVGEAF
TRBV19 ASSILPPGQGIHEQF
TRBV9 ASSVGGMNTEAF
TRBV7-6 AGSTQGAEEQY
TRBV4-1 ASSRAGTGSSREQY
TRBV7-2 ASSNGLAPNTGELF
TRBV10-3 ASTGPNTDTQY
TRBV30 AWAGAAHGTQY
TRBV28 ASSPDPGASGKLF
TRBV4-2 ASSQDGGAYNEQF
TRBV6-1 ASSDVSGFPGDTQY
TRBV30 AWSRQGVNEQY
TRBV7-8 ASSGPGPTNEKLF
TRBV4-3 ASSQGLNQPQH
TRBV7-2 ASSSPGRNSPLH
TRBV9 ASSPPGSAGNTGELF
TRBV7-9 ASSLVGDTEAF
TRBV5-6 ASSLEGTGIPEAF